This passage covers 2 T cell receptor beta chains from one sample sequenced in a study of patients and donors after allogeneic stem cell transplantation. TCRdb re-called the RT-PCR reads with MiXCR, one entry per CDR3 protein. The repertoire holds about 150,000 distinct CDR3 sequences, about two fifths seen once, with about 50% in the top ten. Sequencing was performed on blood, either unsorted or a sorted T cell fraction (not recorded which). Receptors were obtained from a human donor who was either an allogeneic HSCT recipient or a stem cell or donor lymphocyte infusion donor (not recorded which). It is not recorded whose cells these are; they may come from a transplant donor.

This chain joins TRBV12-3 or TRBV12-4 and TRBJ2-5, with 7 positions matching TRBD1. CDR3 length: 14 amino acids. Unmatched junction bases numbered 3, after V lost 5 bases and J lost 0 bases. The DNA of the CDR3 is TGTGCCAGCAGTGACAGGGTGTACCAAGAGACCCAGTACTTC. This sequence encodes CASSDRVYQETQYF.

This clonotype was recorded a few times. The CDR3 here is CASSLLGQGTDTQYF. The CDR3 DNA reads as TGTGCCAGCAGCTTGCTGGGACAGGGAACAGATACGCAGTATTTT. V and J are TRBV5-6 and TRBJ2-3, with 9 positions matching TRBD1. This CDR3 is 15 amino acids long. Germline V gene sequence: CDR1 SGHDT, CDR2 YYEEEE. V dropped 1 base and J dropped 3; count of bases not matched to a gene: 3.